The 2 T cell receptor beta chains in this list originate from one sample, sequenced in a study of neurological immune-mediated disorders. MiXCR, applied by TCRdb to the 5' RACE reads, yields one record per CDR3 protein. The sample has 45,000 to 50,000 distinct CDR3 sequences, roughly 26% seen once; the top ten hold about 23%. Sequencing input: PBMCs. The receptors shown here come from a woman in her 70s in good health.

J is TRBJ2-1 and V is TRBV20-1; a weak D match, TRBD2 (5 bases). This CDR3 comprises 15 residues. V lost 0 bases and J lost 4, with 13 bases in between. Germline CDR1 and CDR2: DFQATT and SNEGSKA (reference sequence). CDR3 region: CSARDPSRFYNEQFF. In DNA form, the CDR3 reads TGCAGTGCTAGAGATCCTAGCCGTTTTTACAATGAGCAGTTCTTC.

In nucleotides, the CDR3 is TGCGCCAGCAGCTTTCAGGGATCCGAGCAGTTCTTC. This encodes CASSFQGSEQFF. J is TRBJ2-1 and V is TRBV5-1; D is possibly TRBD1 (5 bases). The length of the CDR3 is 12 residues. With 2 bases removed from V and 10 bases from J, the gap between germline ends came to 10 bases. Germline CDR1 and CDR2: SGHRS and YFSETQ.